This record covers a single T cell receptor (beta chain). Its specific antigen is unknown. No much larger clone is present one base from it, and per-base qualities are unavailable. TCRB CDR3 regions were amplified from around 1.9 ug genomic DNA, or all available DNA if less, using the immunoSEQ assay. Multiplex PCR used 60 forward primers for TCR V beta segments and 13 reverse primers for J beta segments. To estimate reads per starting template, synthetic control templates were spiked into each sample at limiting dilution. The Illumina HiSeq System generated 87 bp sequencing reads. The source study handled its data this way. To remove PCR and sequencing errors, closely related sequences were merged with a nearest neighbor algorithm. TCR overlap was defined as the percentage of unique tumor TCR beta sequences that were also found in the peripheral blood of the same patient. TCRdb took this table from immuneACCESS and kept in-frame rearrangements with V and J called. Such tables lack part of the clones; where checked against another copy, unresolved V genes explain under half of the gap, and the rest is unexplained. V and J calls and clone size follow that table, whereas D and trimming were derived from the DNA. The sample data list fewer than 100,000 clones, and over 75% of these were observed just once. Roughly 14% of the sample lies in the top ten.

The germline V gene sets CDR1 to WSHSY and CDR2 to SAAADI. Relative to germline, V is missing 3 bases and J is missing 1 base, with 6 bases of the junction outside any gene match. Taken from cysteine to phenylalanine, the CDR3 has 16 residues. CDR3 DNA only is kept here, 48 bases in frame from base 1. Patients were selected for having adequate residual fresh-frozen tumor tissue and more than two years of available survival data. An isocitrate dehydrogenase mutation was not carried by any of the glioblastoma patients, although molecular status was otherwise variable. PBMC were collected before vaccination, two weeks after the third vaccination, and at tumor progression if tumor progression occurred. Genomic DNA was extracted with the Qiagen DNeasy Blood extraction Kit. This entry belongs to a study of glioma-infiltrating T cells after dendritic cell vaccination listed by TCRdb under 2016. In terms of the full investigation: Of the roughly 15 glioblastoma patients in the cohort, all drawn from Phase I and II dendritic cell vaccination trials, 9 were newly diagnosed and 6 had recurrent disease. Each patient got three intradermal injections of the dendritic cell vaccine, spaced at biweekly intervals, in the arm below the axilla. The vaccine was prepared from monocyte-derived dendritic cells that were cultured for roughly seven days with IL-4 and GM-CSF and then pulsed overnight with autologous tumor lysate. Survival after dendritic cell vaccination was correlated with TCR sequencing metrics, including TIL content and tumor-blood repertoire overlap. Between about 2003 and 2012, patients were given autologous tumor lysate-pulsed dendritic cell vaccination. Tumor-infiltrating lymphocyte content was quantified and tumor and blood repertoires were compared in dendritic cell-vaccinated glioblastoma patients by deep sequencing of TCR beta CDR3 regions. The investigation overall reported the following: The three-group TCR overlap response model was characterized as speculative, and prospective validation of the model was stated to be required. After dendritic cell vaccination, a higher estimated pretreatment TIL content predicted longer time to progression and overall survival. TCR clonality showed no direct relationship with survival, which suggests that a diverse polyclonal response may matter. The cohort was small and heterogeneous, and full blood and tumor sets were available for few patients, with initial-recurrent tumor pairs available for even fewer patients.

The sequence came from a human donor with glioblastoma. The source material was blood, sampled before dendritic cell vaccination. The rearranged chain carries TRBV10-2 and TRBJ2-5, and TRBD2 matches 9 of the central bases. The CDR3 region reads CASSDWGSGGQETQYF. The DNA reads as follows: TGCGCCAGCAGTGACTGGGGTAGCGGGGGCCAAGAGACCCAGTACTTC.